A single sample gave rise to the 9 T cell receptor beta chains below, sequenced in a study of OX40 agonist ivuxolimab in advanced cancers. Some clones are missing from TCRdb's copy, which holds only in-frame ones; the method was immunoSEQ multiplex PCR. The table records tens of thousands of clones, 84% of them present only once. The material sequenced was CD4+ or CD8+ T cells sorted from blood, taken in a trial of the OX40 agonist ivuxolimab. Receptors were obtained from an adult with an advanced solid tumor such as melanoma, head and neck, liver or kidney cancer.

The chain uses TRBV7-2 and TRBJ2-7; 7 bases fit TRBD2. The length of the CDR3 is 16 residues. With 5 bases clipped from V and 6 bases from J, the junction kept 16 bases outside the gene matches. Germline lookup yields CDR1 SGHTA and CDR2 FQGNSA. The CDR3, as DNA: TGTGCCAGCAGCCCATATCTAGCAGCGGGAATCGGCGAGCAGTACTTC. This gives the protein CASSPYLAAGIGEQYF.

J is TRBJ2-5 and V is TRBV7-9, with 9 bases lining up with TRBD1. J gave up 4 bases and V 0 bases, and 6 bases lay outside the gene matches. This CDR3 comprises 16 residues. Germline CDR1 and CDR2: SEHNR and FQNEAQ (reference sequence). Here the CDR3 reads CASSLALGQGRETQYF. In nucleotides, the CDR3 is TGTGCCAGCAGCTTAGCGCTCGGACAGGGGAGAGAGACCCAGTACTTC.

CDR3 in amino acids: CASSSLAQQGNEQFF. The CDR3 DNA reads TGCGCCAGCAGCTCGTTAGCGCAACAGGGGAATGAGCAGTTCTTC. The chain uses TRBV5-1 and TRBJ2-1, with TRBD1 matching 7 bases. Trimming took 3 bases from V and 7 from J; bases not matched to a gene: 10. Per germline, CDR1 SGHRS and CDR2 YFSETQ. The CDR3 is 15 residues long.

The chain uses TRBV7-9 and TRBJ2-3; D is unresolved. In germline, CDR1 is SEHNR, CDR2 FQNEAQ (reference sequence). This CDR3 has 12 residues. V gave up 2 bases and J gave up 5 bases, with 5 bases separating them. CDR3 bases: TGTGCCAGCAGCTTAATAGGAGATACGCAGTATTTT. Translated: CASSLIGDTQYF.

The CDR3 coding sequence is TGCAGCGCGAAATTAGCCGCCTACGAGCAGTACTTC. It translates to CSAKLAAYEQYF. The J gene is TRBJ2-7, the V gene TRBV29-1, with no clear D. Germline loops: CDR1 SQVTM, CDR2 ANQGSEA. The CDR3 length is 12 residues. Trimming removed 7 bases at V and 2 bases at J, with 12 bases between.

V usage is TRBV5-4 and J usage is TRBJ2-7, with D possibly matching TRBD2 (6 bases). V shed 6 bases and J shed 3 bases, with 16 bases lying between them. Per germline, CDR1 SGHNT and CDR2 YYREEE (reference sequence). This CDR3 contains 14 residues. CDR3 protein: CASIQGGMRYEQYF. CDR3 coding DNA: TGTGCCAGCATCCAAGGCGGGATGCGCTACGAGCAGTACTTC.

This clone was observed a handful of times. The chain employs TRBV29-1 and TRBJ1-6; D is possibly TRBD1 (6 bases). Germline loops: CDR1 SQVTM, CDR2 ANQGSEA. V lost 6 bases to trimming and J lost 13 bases, with 16 bases between them. This CDR3 has 12 residues. The CDR3 loop reads CSVREGDRPLHF. Written as DNA, the CDR3 is TGCAGCGTCCGGGAGGGGGATCGTCCCCTCCACTTT.

The rearrangement links TRBV7-8 to TRBJ1-3; 10 bases fit TRBD1. The V gene end was trimmed by 4 bases and the J gene end by 4 bases; junction bases not matched to a gene: 10. The CDR3 is 17 residues long. The V gene's germline CDR1 is SGHVS and CDR2 FQNEAQ. CDR3 amino acids: CASSYLRQGARGNTIYF. The DNA for the CDR3 is TGTGCCAGCAGCTACCTAAGACAGGGGGCGAGGGGAAACACCATATATTTT.

V gene TRBV30 combines with J gene TRBJ1-2, with D unresolved. The CDR3 covers 14 residues. The V and J ends lost 5 bases and 1 base respectively, with 14 bases between them. Germline V gene sequence: CDR1 GTSNPN, CDR2 SVGIG (reference sequence). The CDR3 region is CAWGPTGFNYGYTF. The DNA for the CDR3 is TGTGCCTGGGGGCCAACGGGTTTTAACTATGGCTACACCTTC. Based on the CDR3 plus reference TRBV30 and TRBJ1-2, the full variable domain is SQTIHQWPATLVQPVGSPLSLECTVEGTSNPNLYWYRQAAGRGLQLLFYSVGIGQISSEVPQNLSASRPQDRQFILSSKKLLLSDSGFYLCAWGPTGFNYGYTFGSGTRLTVV.